The text below deals with one T cell receptor (beta chain). Its antigen is not known. The record originates from a study of cytomegalovirus exposure and HLA in healthy donors. Broader study findings: In the 95 to 150 validation repertoires, more than 85% of cluster scores exceeded 0, per a later analysis.

Sequencing used immunoSEQ multiplex PCR; TCRdb keeps in-frame clones, though not all of them. This sample yields 200,000 or so clones, of which 84% are seen a single time; roughly 13% belongs to the top ten. Looked up from germline, CDR1 is MNHEY and CDR2 is SVGAGI. V was pared by 2 bases and J by 10 bases, with 6 bases of the junction left unmatched. The CDR3 loop spans 13 amino acids. The clonotype was recovered from a woman in her twenties or thirties in good health and CMV-seropositive. This sequence joins TRBV6-5 and TRBJ1-1; 8 bases match TRBD1. Sequencing was carried out using PBMCs. CDR3 bases: TGTGCCAGCAGTTACCCGGGACAGGTTCGAGCTTTCTTT. Translation gives CASSYPGQVRAFF.